The T cell receptor (beta chain) described here comes from a study of cytomegalovirus exposure and HLA in healthy donors. Both 60 Vbeta primers and 13 Jbeta primers went into the PCR. Repertoires were generated with immunoSEQ multiplex PCR, while TCRdb's copy carries only in-frame clones and drops some. There are more than 150,000 clones in the sample; about 81% occur only once, and less than 2% lies in the top ten. The CDR3 contains 14 residues. V gave up 6 bases and J gave up 3 bases, with 12 bases separating them. Germline CDR1 is SNHLY and CDR2 is FYNNEI. The chain combines TRBV2 with TRBJ2-1; possibly TRBD1 for D (6 bases). This clonotype was sampled from a man aged 40-49 years in good health and CMV-seronegative. The sequenced material came from PBMCs. CDR3 DNA: TGTGCCAGCAGACGCGAGGACAGCTACAATGAGCAGTTCTTC. It is translated as CASRREDSYNEQFF.